What follows are 16 T cell receptor beta chains derived from one specimen sequenced in a study of cytomegalovirus exposure and HLA in healthy donors. Both 60 Vbeta primers and 13 Jbeta primers went into the PCR. Assay used: immunoSEQ multiplex PCR; TCRdb lists only in-frame clones, some missing. The sample records 150,000 or so clones, 65% to 75% being singletons. The sequenced material came from PBMCs. Receptors were obtained from a man aged 25-40 years in good health and CMV-seronegative.

The J gene is TRBJ1-2, the V gene TRBV25-1, with D possibly TRBD1 on 5 matching bases. The ends were cut back, 6 bases at V and 8 bases at J, with 13 bases in the middle. The CDR3 loop spans 12 amino acids. Germline V gene lookup returns CDR1 MGHDK and CDR2 SYGVNS. The CDR3 nucleotides read TGTGCCAGCAGCTCGGGGGTTGGCGGCTACACCTTC. The encoded protein is CASSSGVGGYTF.

The chain has TRBV7-9 and TRBJ2-7; TRBD1 matches 9 bases. The CDR3 is 14 amino acids. J lost 11 bases, V lost 0 bases, and 8 bases had no gene match. Germline loops: CDR1 SEHNR, CDR2 FQNEAQ (reference sequence). In DNA, the CDR3 is TGTGCCAGCAGCTTAGCGCAGGGACAGGGAAGGGAGTACTTC. Translating it yields CASSLAQGQGREYF.

In regard to this clone: At one end the junction does not follow the germline gene, possibly because of a read error. This chain uses TRBV5-4 with TRBJ1-2; D is possibly TRBD1 (5 bases). Per germline, CDR1 SGHNT and CDR2 YYREEE (reference sequence). The CDR3 has 12 residues. CDR3 sequence (DNA): TGTGCCAGCAGCTTGGACAGGAATGGCTACCCCTTC. Its protein product is CASSLDRNGYPF.

The V gene is TRBV25-1, the J gene TRBJ2-3; D remains unclear. Per the germline V gene, CDR1 is MGHDK and CDR2 is SYGVNS. The CDR3 length is 17 residues. The ends were cut back, 3 bases at V and 0 bases at J, with 16 bases in the middle. CDR3 nucleotides: TGTGCCAGCAGTGAGACGGGTGTTGGCAGTAGCACAGATACGCAGTATTTT. It encodes CASSETGVGSSTDTQYF.

V and J are TRBV28 and TRBJ2-7, with D perhaps matching TRBD2 (6 bases). CDR3 size: 18 residues. From germline, CDR1 is MDHEN and CDR2 SYDVKM. The germline V and J ends were trimmed by 4 bases and 0 bases, with 22 bases remaining between them. CDR3 loop: CASSSVHPRDGSSYEQYF. CDR3 DNA: TGTGCCAGCAGTTCCGTTCACCCCCGGGACGGGAGCTCCTACGAGCAGTACTTC.

The chain links TRBV6-1 to TRBJ2-3; perhaps TRBD1 as D (5 bases). This CDR3 has 12 residues. Germline lookup yields CDR1 MNHNS and CDR2 SASEGT. Trimming removed 7 bases from V and 3 bases from J, with 8 bases in between. DNA of the CDR3: TGTGCCAGCAAAACAGGAACAGATACGCAGTATTTT. Its protein is CASKTGTDTQYF.

CDR3 in DNA: TGTGCCAGTAACGACCCCAGGGGTAATGAAAAACTGTTTTTT. This codes for CASNDPRGNEKLFF. The chain combines TRBV19 with TRBJ1-4, with D perhaps TRBD1 (6 bases). Germline CDR1 and CDR2: LNHDA and SQIVND (reference sequence). CDR3 length: 14 amino acids. Trimming shortened V by 7 bases and J by 4 bases, and 13 bases separated the two germline ends.

This chain uses TRBV5-4 with TRBJ1-2, with 11 bases identical to TRBD1. Trimming removed 4 bases from V and 8 bases from J; junction bases left unmatched: 4. The CDR3 loop spans 13 amino acids. Germline loops: CDR1 SGHNT, CDR2 YYREEE (reference sequence). CDR3 coding DNA: TGTGCCAGCAGCCCTGGGACAGGGGGAGGCTACACCTTC. Encoded protein: CASSPGTGGGYTF.

This sequence joins TRBV7-2 and TRBJ1-4, with D maybe TRBD1 (5 bases). CDR1 and CDR2 from the germline V gene are SGHTA and FQGNSA. This CDR3 comprises 15 residues. Trimming left V 0 bases short and J 8 bases short, with 13 bases between. CDR3 bases: TGTGCCAGCAGCTTAGCGACCGGGGCGGGGGAAAAACTGTTTTTT. Protein: CASSLATGAGEKLFF.

V gene TRBV5-4 combines with J gene TRBJ2-3, with 11 bases aligning to TRBD2. The germline gives CDR1 SGHNT, CDR2 YYREEE (reference sequence). The CDR3 is 17 residues long. Trimming at V came to 2 bases and at J to 4 bases, leaving 9 bases not matched to a gene. The CDR3 reads CASSFSGGGFGPDTQYF. The CDR3 bases are TGTGCCAGCAGCTTTAGCGGGGGGGGGTTTGGCCCAGATACGCAGTATTTT.

A note on this clone: One end of the junction does not line up with germline, which may come from a read error. This rearrangement joins TRBV7-9 to TRBJ2-1; 9 nucleotides align to TRBD2. Germline V gene sequence: CDR1 SEHNR, CDR2 FQNEAQ (reference sequence). The CDR3 contains 15 residues. The chain's CDR3 is CSSSRLAALYNEQFF. The CDR3 nucleotides read TGTTCCAGCAGCCGACTAGCGGCCCTCTACAATGAGCAGTTCTTC.

Worth noting for this clone: The germline gene is not matched at one end of the junction; a read error may be the cause. The chain employs TRBV10-3 and TRBJ1-5; TRBD1 might be the D (5 bases). The CDR3 runs to 16 residues. CDR1 ENHRY and CDR2 SYGVKD come from the germline V gene. The CDR3 DNA reads as TGTGCCAGCAGTGAAGCGGAGGGAGACGGGGGTCAGCCCCAGCATTTT. It codes for CASSEAEGDGGQPQHF.

This chain connects TRBV29-1 to TRBJ1-2, with 11 bases matching TRBD1. There are 13 residues in the CDR3. Trimming removed 6 bases from V and 5 bases from J; junction bases left unmatched: 5. Germline lookup yields CDR1 SQVTM and CDR2 ANQGSEA. CDR3: CSVDRGRLYGYTF. DNA of the CDR3: TGCAGCGTGGACAGGGGGCGATTGTATGGCTACACCTTC.

The gene calls are TRBV14 and TRBJ1-1; the D gene is possibly TRBD1 (5 bases). Germline CDR1 reads SGHDN; CDR2 reads FVKESK. The CDR3 totals 13 residues. V lost 0 bases and J 6 bases, leaving 8 bases between the germline ends. Written as DNA, the CDR3 is TGTGCCAGCAGCCAAGATTGGGGGGCTGAAGCTTTCTTT. This encodes CASSQDWGAEAFF.

The chain employs TRBV11-2 and TRBJ2-1; perhaps TRBD1 as D (5 bases). V lost 5 bases, J lost 3 bases, and 14 bases lay in between. The CDR3 sequence is 15 residues long. CDR1 and CDR2 from the germline V gene are SGHAT and FQNNGV. The CDR3 loop is CASSPDSSNYNEQFF. The DNA of the CDR3 is TGTGCCAGCAGCCCCGACAGTAGCAACTACAATGAGCAGTTCTTC.

This clone was seen just once. The V and J genes are TRBV13 and TRBJ2-7; maybe TRBD1 (5 bases). Trimming removed 3 bases at V and 0 bases at J, with 9 bases between. In germline, CDR1 is PRHDT, CDR2 FYEKMQ (reference sequence). This CDR3 is built from 14 residues. The CDR3 spells CASSLTDSSYEQYF. CDR3 DNA: TGTGCCAGCAGCTTGACAGATAGCTCCTACGAGCAGTACTTC.